This is a list of T cell receptor beta chains from one sample in a study of control samples from healthy donors and cancer patients. Some clones are missing from TCRdb's copy, which holds only in-frame ones; the method was immunoSEQ multiplex PCR. The data contain some 11,000 clones, roughly 94% of them seen just once; the ten biggest clones take up 27%. Sequenced input: PBMCs. The receptors derive from a man aged 70-80 years with head and neck cancer. The CDR3 runs from the conserved cysteine through the conserved F or W. The D gene is left open where the match is weak. A row's size may be missing; if present it is once, few, many or a size class.

d_gene | j_gene | v_gene | abundance | CDR3nt | CDR3aa
. | TRBJ2-3 | TRBV11-2 | . | TGTGCCAGCAGCCCCCTGGGCGTCGGGGATACGCAGTATTTT | CASSPLGVGDTQYF
TRBD1 | TRBJ1-2 | TRBV5-1 | . | TGCGCCAGCAGCGAGGGACAGCCCTATGGCTACACCTTC | CASSEGQPYGYTF
. | TRBJ1-5 | TRBV10-3 | . | TGTGCCATCAGCACAACTGAGGAGGGGGATCAGCCCCAGCATTTT | CAISTTEEGDQPQHF
. | TRBJ1-3 | TRBV27 | once | TGTGCCAGCAGTGCCTTAAGGAGCTCTGGAAACACCATATATTTT | CASSALRSSGNTIYF
TRBD1 | TRBJ2-7 | TRBV9 | . | TGTGCCAGCAGCCCAGGACAGGGGGTCCAGCAGTACTTC | CASSPGQGVQQYF
. | TRBJ2-1 | TRBV19 | . | TGTGCCAGTAGTGGGCTAGCGAATTACAATGAGCAGTTCTTC | CASSGLANYNEQFF
. | TRBJ1-2 | TRBV6-5 | . | TGTGCCAGCAGCCGACGGTCCTTGGGGTATGGCTACACCTTC | CASSRRSLGYGYTF
TRBD1 | TRBJ2-7 | TRBV18 | . | TGTGCCAGCTCACCCGGGACAGGGGGCTTTCTGAAGCAGTACTTC | CASSPGTGGFLKQYF
TRBD1 | TRBJ2-7 | TRBV30 | . | TGTGCCTGGAGTGCCGTGGACCGCAGGGGGTACGAGCAGTACTTC | CAWSAVDRRGYEQYF
. | TRBJ1-1 | TRBV7-9 | . | TGTGCCAGCAGCTTTACGACGAACACTGAAGCTTTCTTT | CASSFTTNTEAFF
. | TRBJ1-2 | TRBV10-3 | once | TGTGCCATCGGGGGGGACCGGCTTAACTATGGCTACACCTTC | CAIGGDRLNYGYTF
TRBD1 | TRBJ2-5 | TRBV6-5 | . | TGTGCCAGCAGTTACTCCAGACAGGGATCTTCAGGGACCCAGTACTTC | CASSYSRQGSSGTQYF
TRBD1 | TRBJ1-2 | TRBV15 | . | TGTGCCACCAGCAGAGACGACAGGGGTAGCGGCTACACCTTC | CATSRDDRGSGYTF
. | TRBJ2-2 | TRBV6-5 | . | TGTGCCAGCAGTTACTCACCGCGGGGTACCGGGGAGCTGTTTTTT | CASSYSPRGTGELFF
. | TRBJ1-4 | TRBV27 | . | TGTGCCAGCAGTTTAAGGAGCCTAGTAGGTGAAAAACTGTTTTTT | CASSLRSLVGEKLFF
. | TRBJ2-3 | TRBV18 | . | TGTGCCAGCTCATTGGGGGCAGATACGCAGTATTTT | CASSLGADTQYF